This entry describes one T cell receptor beta chain. The antigen is not known. Trimming pared 0 bases from V and 4 bases from J, leaving 13 bases between. The germline V gene encodes CDR1 MGHRA and CDR2 YSYEKL. The CDR3 runs 16 residues. These data are taken from a study of cytomegalovirus exposure and HLA in healthy donors. Study-wide points: Many donors shared some public TCRs, even though most TCR sequences were rare.

Profiling relied on immunoSEQ multiplex PCR, and the TCRdb table lists in-frame clones only, not all of them. Of fewer than 400,000 clones in the sample, nearly 90% were seen once. The sample comprised PBMCs. The rearrangement uses TRBV4-1 and TRBJ1-5; D ambiguous. The TCR sequence derives from a man younger than 40 in good health and CMV-seronegative. CDR3 DNA sequence: TGCGCCAGCAGCCAAGACTATAGGAGTCCTAATCAGCCCCAGCATTTT. The encoded protein is CASSQDYRSPNQPQHF.